This TCR beta chain was retrieved from a study of cytomegalovirus exposure and HLA in healthy donors. Whole-study results and caveats: Rare sequences made up most TCRs, while some public TCRs were found in many donors. Excluded were some V segments that proved indistinguishable, including TRBV6-2 and TRBV6-3.

With regard to this clone: Its antigen is currently unknown.

The PCR made use of 60 Vbeta and 13 Jbeta primers. TCRdb's table, derived via immunoSEQ multiplex PCR, lists solely in-frame clones and lacks some. The sample lists approximately 300,000 clones; around 80% were seen once. V was pared by 6 bases and J by 4 bases, with 19 bases between. CDR3 size: 15 residues. The germline CDR1 and CDR2 sequences are SNHLY and FYNNEI. Sequenced: PBMCs. This chain links TRBV2 with TRBJ2-7, with a possible D match to TRBD2 (5 bases). The receptor's source is a girl aged 2-15 years in good health and CMV-seronegative. In DNA, the CDR3 is TGTGCCAGCAGAAGAGGCGGGCCCGAGGGTTACGAGCAGTACTTC. Protein sequence: CASRRGGPEGYEQYF.